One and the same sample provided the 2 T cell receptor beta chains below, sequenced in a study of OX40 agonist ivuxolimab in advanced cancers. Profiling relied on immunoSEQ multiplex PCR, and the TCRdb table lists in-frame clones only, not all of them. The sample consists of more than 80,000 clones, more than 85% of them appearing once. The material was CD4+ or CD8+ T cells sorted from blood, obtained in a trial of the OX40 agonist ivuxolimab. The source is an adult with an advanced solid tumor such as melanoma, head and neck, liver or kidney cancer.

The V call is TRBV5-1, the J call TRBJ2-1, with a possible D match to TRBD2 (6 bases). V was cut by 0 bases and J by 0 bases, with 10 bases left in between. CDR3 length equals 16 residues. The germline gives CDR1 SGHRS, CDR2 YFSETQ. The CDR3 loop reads CASSLGDFSSYNEQFF. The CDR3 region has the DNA TGCGCCAGCAGCTTGGGGGACTTCAGCTCCTACAATGAGCAGTTCTTC.

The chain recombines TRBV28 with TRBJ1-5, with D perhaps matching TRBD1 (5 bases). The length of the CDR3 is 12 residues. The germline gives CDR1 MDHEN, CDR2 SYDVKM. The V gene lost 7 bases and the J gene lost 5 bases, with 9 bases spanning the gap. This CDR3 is CASKRGDQPQHF. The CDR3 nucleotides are TGTGCCAGCAAACGGGGGGATCAGCCCCAGCATTTT.